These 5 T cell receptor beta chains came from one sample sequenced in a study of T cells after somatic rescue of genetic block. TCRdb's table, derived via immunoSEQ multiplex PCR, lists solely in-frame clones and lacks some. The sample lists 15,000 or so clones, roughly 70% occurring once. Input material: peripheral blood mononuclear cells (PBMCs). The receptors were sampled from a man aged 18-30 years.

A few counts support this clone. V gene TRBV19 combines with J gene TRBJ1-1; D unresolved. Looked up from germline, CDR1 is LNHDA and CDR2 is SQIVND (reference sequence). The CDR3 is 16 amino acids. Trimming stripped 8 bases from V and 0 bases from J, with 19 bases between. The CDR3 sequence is CASHIVAGALNTEAFF. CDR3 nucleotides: TGTGCCAGTCACATCGTCGCGGGAGCCCTGAACACTGAAGCTTTCTTT.

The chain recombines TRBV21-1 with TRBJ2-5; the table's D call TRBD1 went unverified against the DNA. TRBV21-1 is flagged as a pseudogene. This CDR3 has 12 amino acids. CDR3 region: CASMTGRETQYF. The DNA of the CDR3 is TGTGCCAGCATGACAGGGAGGGAGACCCAGTACTTC.

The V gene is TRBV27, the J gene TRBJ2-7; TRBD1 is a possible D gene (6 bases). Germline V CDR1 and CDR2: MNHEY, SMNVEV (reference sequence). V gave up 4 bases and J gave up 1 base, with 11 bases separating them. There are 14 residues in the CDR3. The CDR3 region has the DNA TGTGCCAGCAGTTCTAGGACAGATTCCTACGAGCAGTACTTC. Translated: CASSSRTDSYEQYF.

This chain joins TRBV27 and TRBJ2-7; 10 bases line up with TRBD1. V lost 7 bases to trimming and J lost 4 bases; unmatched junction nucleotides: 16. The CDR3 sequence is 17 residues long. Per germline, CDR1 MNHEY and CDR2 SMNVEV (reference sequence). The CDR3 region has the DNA TGTGCCAGCACCTCAAAGAAAACCGGGACAGGGGTTTACGAGCAGTACTTC. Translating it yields CASTSKKTGTGVYEQYF.

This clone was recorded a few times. The CDR3 sequence: CASSEALGTGGGYTF. CDR3 bases: TGTGCCAGCAGTGAAGCGCTTGGAACAGGGGGTGGCTACACCTTC. This chain links TRBV6-1 with TRBJ1-2, with 8 bases fitting TRBD1. Germline V lookup: CDR1 MNHNS, CDR2 SASEGT. V lost 0 bases and J lost 7; bases outside the gene matches: 7. This CDR3 is built from 15 residues.